This is a list of T cell receptor beta chains from one sample in a study of Tregs in tolerant kidney transplant recipients. Clones were read by immunoSEQ multiplex PCR, and TCRdb kept only the in-frame ones, dropping some. The sample lists about 100,000 clones, 90% occurring once. This sample comprised CD4+ T cells from blood, obtained before the transplant. All receptors come from a human donor who received a combined kidney and bone marrow transplant. The CDR3 runs from the conserved cysteine through the conserved F or W. D genes are given only for firm matches. Clone size, where shown, is once, few, many, or a class for clones that have expanded.

-	TRBV27	-	TRBJ1-1	CASSRGTRAWAFF	TGTGCCAGCAGTCGAGGGACACGGGCTTGGGCTTTCTTT
TRBD1	TRBV10-3	-	TRBJ1-3	CAISDSRTGAGNTIYF	TGTGCCATCAGTGACTCCCGGACAGGGGCTGGAAACACCATATATTTT
TRBD1	TRBV19	-	TRBJ2-2	CASAIEGATGELFF	TGTGCCAGCGCTATCGAGGGGGCGACCGGGGAGCTGTTTTTT
TRBD1	TRBV28	-	TRBJ2-3	CASSIRGKDTDTQYF	TGTGCCAGCAGTATCAGGGGGAAAGACACAGATACGCAGTATTTT
-	TRBV4-1	-	TRBJ1-1	CASSQEGRGNTEAFF	TGCGCCAGCAGCCAAGAAGGGAGGGGGAACACTGAAGCTTTCTTT
TRBD2	TRBV5-1	-	TRBJ2-1	CASSLLESLAGSNEQFF	TGCGCCAGCAGCTTGCTCGAGAGTCTAGCGGGAAGCAATGAGCAGTTCTTC
TRBD2	TRBV4-2	-	TRBJ2-3	CASSQYRAGGFADTQYF	TGTGCCAGCAGCCAGTACCGAGCGGGGGGGTTTGCAGATACGCAGTATTTT
-	TRBV7-2	-	TRBJ1-3	CASSQTLNTIYF	TGTGCCAGCAGCCAGACTCTAAACACCATATATTTT
-	TRBV19	many	TRBJ2-2	CATAEPNTGELFF	TGTGCCACAGCGGAACCGAACACCGGGGAGCTGTTTTTT
-	TRBV11-2	-	TRBJ2-5	CASSLEPRETQYF	TGTGCCAGCAGCTTAGAGCCTCGGGAGACCCAGTACTTC
-	TRBV10-1	-	TRBJ2-1	CASPPGMLTMRAYNEQFF	TGCGCCAGCCCGCCGGGCATGTTGACTATGAGGGCCTACAATGAGCAGTTCTTC
-	TRBV7-2	-	TRBJ2-7	CASSLEAGPTYEQYF	TGTGCCAGCAGCTTAGAAGCGGGCCCTACCTACGAGCAGTACTTC
TRBD2	TRBV7-9	-	TRBJ2-1	CASSPGRGVYNEQFF	TGTGCCAGCAGCCCGGGCCGGGGGGTTTACAATGAGCAGTTCTTC
TRBD2	TRBV18	-	TRBJ2-1	CASSPRGNAGSGAYNEQFF	TGTGCCAGCTCACCACGGGGTAATGCAGGCAGCGGGGCCTACAATGAGCAGTTCTTC
TRBD1	TRBV5-1	-	TRBJ2-7	CASSPQGDYEQYF	TGCGCCAGCAGCCCCCAGGGGGACTACGAGCAGTACTTC
TRBD1	TRBV7-6	-	TRBJ1-1	CASSSGTGAYTEAFF	TGTGCCAGCAGCTCCGGGACAGGGGCGTACACTGAAGCTTTCTTT
-	TRBV7-2	few	TRBJ2-5	CASSLDSETQYF	TGTGCCAGCAGCTTGGACTCAGAGACCCAGTACTTC
-	TRBV6-5	-	TRBJ1-1	CASSSWGRADTEAFF	TGTGCCAGCAGCTCCTGGGGGCGAGCGGACACTGAAGCTTTCTTT
TRBD2	TRBV10-1	-	TRBJ2-3	CASSGGTSASRDTQYF	TGCGCCAGCAGTGGGGGGACTAGCGCTTCACGAGATACGCAGTATTTT
TRBD1	TRBV10-3	-	TRBJ2-7	CAIRGDRDSYEQYF	TGTGCCATCAGGGGGGACAGGGATTCCTACGAGCAGTACTTC
TRBD1	TRBV2	-	TRBJ2-2	CASSEDRGAGELFF	TGTGCCAGCAGTGAAGACAGGGGAGCCGGGGAGCTGTTTTTT
TRBD1	TRBV6-5	-	TRBJ2-7	CASSQLDRDEQYF	TGTGCCAGCAGTCAACTCGACAGGGACGAGCAGTACTTC
TRBD1	TRBV2	-	TRBJ1-2	CASSPQGGHYGYTF	TGTGCCAGCAGTCCACAGGGGGGCCACTATGGCTACACCTTC
-	TRBV5-1	-	TRBJ1-1	CASSSQSGLAEAFF	TGCGCCAGCAGCTCCCAATCAGGTCTCGCTGAAGCTTTCTTT
-	TRBV6-6	-	TRBJ2-2	CASSHPRGELFF	TGTGCCAGCAGTCACCCTAGGGGGGAGCTGTTTTTT
-	TRBV13	-	TRBJ2-7	CASSPRGLGLPISYEQYF	TGTGCCAGCAGCCCCCGTGGTCTGGGACTCCCCATCAGCTACGAGCAGTACTTC
TRBD2	TRBV4-3	-	TRBJ2-3	CASSQDAAGGASGTQYF	TGCGCCAGCAGCCAAGATGCCGCGGGAGGTGCTTCGGGTACGCAGTATTTT
TRBD1	TRBV6-5	once	TRBJ2-3	CASSYPGQGAGDTQYF	TGTGCCAGCAGTTACCCGGGACAGGGGGCAGGAGATACGCAGTATTTT
TRBD1	TRBV6-5	once	TRBJ1-4	CASSYRQGGEKLFF	TGTGCCAGCAGTTACAGACAGGGTGGGGAAAAACTGTTTTTT